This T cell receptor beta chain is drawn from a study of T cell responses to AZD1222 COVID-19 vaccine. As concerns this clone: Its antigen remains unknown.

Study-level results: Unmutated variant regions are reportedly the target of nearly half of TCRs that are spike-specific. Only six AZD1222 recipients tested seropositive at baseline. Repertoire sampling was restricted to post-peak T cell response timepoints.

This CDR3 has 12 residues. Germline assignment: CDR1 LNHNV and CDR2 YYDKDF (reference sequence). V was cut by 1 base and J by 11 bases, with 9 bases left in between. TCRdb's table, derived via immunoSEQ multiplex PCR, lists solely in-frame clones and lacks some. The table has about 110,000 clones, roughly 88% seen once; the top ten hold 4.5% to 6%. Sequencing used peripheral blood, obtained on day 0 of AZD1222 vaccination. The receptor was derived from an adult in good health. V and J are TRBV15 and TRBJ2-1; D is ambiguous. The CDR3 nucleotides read TGTGCCACCAGCAGAGTTACAGACAAGCAGTTCTTC. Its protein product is CATSRVTDKQFF.